The present T cell receptor beta chain was sequenced within a study of shared clonotypes between healthy human individuals. This clone is a singleton in its sample. Only in-frame clones appear in the TCRdb table, and some are missing; sequencing was by immunoSEQ multiplex PCR. This table holds hundreds of thousands of clones, about 96% found once. V was clipped by 4 bases and J by 6 bases, with 10 bases between them. Germline values: CDR1 SGDLS, CDR2 YYNGEE. CDR3 length equals 12 residues. The V gene is TRBV9, the J gene TRBJ1-2, with D perhaps TRBD1 (5 bases). The sequence came from a woman aged 30 to 39 in good health. The sequencing input was naive CD4+ T cells sorted from blood. Sample subset: CD45RA+ positively selected. The CDR3 region has the DNA TGTGCCAGCAGCCCATCCAGGGATGGCTACACCTTC. Its protein is CASSPSRDGYTF.